The entry below describes one TCR beta chain. The CDR3 is 14 amino acids. The V and J ends lost 5 bases and 4 bases, in that order; junction bases with no gene match: 1. Germline V gene lookup returns CDR1 MNHNY and CDR2 SVGAGI (reference sequence). This sample was included in a study of blood T cell repertoires in COVID-19. The repertoire was sequenced with immunoSEQ multiplex PCR; TCRdb's copy has only in-frame clones and lacks some. The sample gives 250,000 to 300,000 clones, 75% to 90% of which show up once; approximately 13% is in the top ten. The receptor was isolated from a woman aged 60-75 years with acute or convalescent COVID-19. V usage is TRBV6-6 and J usage is TRBJ1-6; 8 bases are a match to TRBD1. The sequenced material came from peripheral blood. The chain's CDR3 is CASSRTGYNSPLHF. Here the CDR3 DNA reads TGTGCCAGCAGTAGGACAGGGTATAATTCACCCCTCCACTTT.